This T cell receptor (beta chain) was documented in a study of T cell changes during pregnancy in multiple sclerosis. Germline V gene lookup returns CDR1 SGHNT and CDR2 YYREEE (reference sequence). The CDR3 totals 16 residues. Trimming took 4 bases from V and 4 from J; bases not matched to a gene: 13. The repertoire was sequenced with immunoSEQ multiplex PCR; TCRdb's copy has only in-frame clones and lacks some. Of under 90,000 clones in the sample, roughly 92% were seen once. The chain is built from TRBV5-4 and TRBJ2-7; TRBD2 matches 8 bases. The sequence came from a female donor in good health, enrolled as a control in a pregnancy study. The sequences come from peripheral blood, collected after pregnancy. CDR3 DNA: TGTGCCAGCAGCCCACCCGTCGGGGGGGCTTTTTACGAGCAGTACTTC. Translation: CASSPPVGGAFYEQYF.